This T cell receptor (beta chain) is from a study of T cell repertoires in aging, cancer and after chemotherapy. Multiplex touch-down PCR with TRB-A/B primers amplified rearranged V-D-J TRB sequences. From the multiplex PCR reads, TCRdb called clonotypes with MiXCR, one entry per CDR3 protein. The sample records more than 8,500 distinct CDR3 sequences, just over 40% being singletons. Findings and limits, study-wide: Untreated cancer patients had significantly lower blood TCR diversity than age-matched healthy donors.

The CDR3 is made up of 13 amino acids. Germline V gene sequence: CDR1 SGHAT, CDR2 FQNNGV. Trimming shortened V by 2 bases and J by 4 bases, and 9 bases separated the two germline ends. With regard to this clonotype: No antigen is known for it.

TCR beta rearrangements were amplified from peripheral blood genomic DNA. The sequencing input was blood. The chain links TRBV11-2 to TRBJ2-7; no clear D gene. The receptor was derived from a human donor with a solid tumor. This chain's CDR3 is CASSLSREYEQYF. CDR3 in DNA: TGTGCCAGCAGCTTATCCAGAGAGTACGAGCAGTACTTC. The variable domain in full, with the rest retrieved from reference TRBV11-2 and TRBJ2-7, is EAGVAQSPRYKIIEKRQSVAFWCNPISGHATLYWYQQILGQGPKLLIQFQNNGVVDDSQLPKDRFSAERLKGVDSTLKIQPAKLEDSAVYLCASSLSREYEQYFGPGTRLTVT.